Listed here are 27 T cell receptor beta chains from one sample, sequenced in a study of shared clonotypes between healthy human individuals. Libraries were prepared by immunoSEQ multiplex PCR; TCRdb keeps only in-frame clonotypes and omits some of them. The top ten hold around 12% of the sample, which has approximately 500,000 clones, 60% to 80% seen once. Sample: PBMCs. The source of these receptors is a middle-aged woman in good health. Some clones in this sample may be carry-over from other donors' samples.

V is TRBV21-1 and J is TRBJ2-7. TRBV21-1 is marked as a pseudogene. The CDR3 is made up of 16 amino acids. DNA of the CDR3: TGTGCCAGCAGCAAAAAGATTAGGGTTCAGCCCTACGAGCAGTACTTC. Residues: CASSKKIRVQPYEQYF.

The chain carries TRBV2 and TRBJ2-2, with 9 bases matching TRBD1. CDR3 length: 15 amino acids. From germline, CDR1 is SNHLY and CDR2 FYNNEI. Trimming cost V 5 bases and J 1 base; bases outside gene matches: 2. The CDR3 is CASSKGQGNTGELFF. The CDR3 nucleotides read TGTGCCAGCAGTAAGGGACAGGGGAACACCGGGGAGCTGTTTTTT.

This rearrangement joins TRBV5-5 to TRBJ1-3, with 8 positions matching TRBD1. The CDR3 is 20 residues long. Germline loops: CDR1 SGHKS, CDR2 YYEKEE (reference sequence). With V trimmed by 4 bases and J by 1 base, 19 bases remained unmatched. CDR3 residues: CASSPSLARAGTGSGNTIYF. The DNA for the CDR3 is TGTGCCAGCAGCCCCAGCTTGGCTCGGGCCGGGACAGGTTCTGGAAACACCATATATTTT.

V is TRBV5-6 and J is TRBJ1-2; no firm D call. Trimming took 0 bases from V and 0 from J, leaving 9 bases between them. The CDR3 loop spans 15 amino acids. Germline V gene data show CDR1 as SGHDT and CDR2 as YYEEEE. The CDR3 protein is CASSLGPLANYGYTF. The CDR3 DNA sequence: TGTGCCAGCAGCTTGGGGCCGTTAGCTAACTATGGCTACACCTTC. The variable domain in full, with the rest retrieved from reference TRBV5-6 and TRBJ1-2, is DAGVTQSPTHLIKTRGQQVTLRCSPKSGHDTVSWYQQALGQGPQFIFQYYEEEERQRGNFPDRFSGHQFPNYSSELNVNALLLGDSALYLCASSLGPLANYGYTFGSGTRLTVV.

The chain carries TRBV18 and TRBJ2-1; a weak D match, TRBD1 (6 bases). There are 14 residues in the CDR3. V gave up 3 bases and J gave up 7 bases, with 13 bases separating them. CDR1 and CDR2 from the germline V gene are KGHSH and LQKENI. The CDR3 DNA reads TGTGCCAGCTCACCGACAGGTCCTCCTAATGAGCAGTTCTTC. Translating gives CASSPTGPPNEQFF.

The count of this clone is one. The chain joins TRBV11-2 to TRBJ2-1, with D perhaps given as TRBD1 or TRBD2 (5 bases each). V was pared by 2 bases and J by 4 bases, with 9 bases between. CDR1 and CDR2 from the germline V gene are SGHAT and FQNNGV. The CDR3 runs 14 residues. The CDR3 is CASSLLGVYNEQFF. The DNA of the CDR3 is TGTGCCAGCAGCTTATTGGGGGTATACAATGAGCAGTTCTTC.

Regarding this clone: A far more abundant clone sits one base away, making this likely a read error. Other DNA sequences in the sample encode the same CDR3. The chain combines TRBV7-9 with TRBJ1-2, with unresolved D. The V gene's germline CDR1 is SEHNR and CDR2 FQNEAQ (reference sequence). Trimming took 5 bases from V and 9 from J, leaving 13 bases between them. The CDR3 runs 12 residues. The CDR3 sequence is CASSVGQASYTF. The CDR3 coding sequence is TGTGCCAGCAGCGTCGGGCAGGCTAGCTACACCTTC.

V and J are TRBV15 and TRBJ2-3; D is unclear. CDR3 size: 12 residues. Trimming left V 2 bases short and J 8 bases short, with 8 bases between. Germline CDR1 reads LNHNV; CDR2 reads YYDKDF (reference sequence). The CDR3 DNA reads as TGTGCCACCAGCAGAAGTCCGGCTACGCAGTATTTT. Residues: CATSRSPATQYF.

This sequence joins TRBV7-8 and TRBJ2-7; TRBD2 matches at 7 bases. The CDR3 is 16 amino acids. Germline V gene data show CDR1 as SGHVS and CDR2 as FQNEAQ. V lost 1 base and J lost 3; bases outside the gene matches: 9. The CDR3 region has the DNA TGTGCCAGCAGCTTAGGGTTCGGGAGGTCCGGCTACGAGCAGTACTTC. Residues: CASSLGFGRSGYEQYF.

V gene TRBV7-9 combines with J gene TRBJ2-2; 9 nucleotides line up with TRBD2. V shed 3 bases and J 6 bases; nucleotides not matched to a gene: 5. The CDR3 runs 15 residues. Germline lookup yields CDR1 SEHNR and CDR2 FQNEAQ (reference sequence). The CDR3 DNA is TGTGCCAGCAGCTTGGAGATAGCGGGAGCCGGGGAGCTGTTTTTT. Translated, it gives CASSLEIAGAGELFF.

This sequence joins TRBV11-1 and TRBJ1-1; D call uncertain. With 3 bases removed from V and 4 bases from J, the gap between germline ends came to 3 bases. The CDR3 loop spans 11 amino acids. Per the germline V gene, CDR1 is SGHAT and CDR2 is FQDESV (reference sequence). Here the CDR3 DNA reads TGTGCCAGCAGCTTCGTCACTGAAGCTTTCTTT. It codes for CASSFVTEAFF.

CDR3 nucleotide sequence: TGTGCCAGTTCCCCTCCACGGGTGGAGCCCCAGCATTTT. The encoded protein is CASSPPRVEPQHF. This chain joins TRBV19 and TRBJ1-5, with D uncertain. CDR3 length equals 13 residues. Trimming shortened V by 8 bases and J by 8 bases, and 16 bases separated the two germline ends. The germline V gene has CDR1 LNHDA and CDR2 SQIVND (reference sequence).

This chain links TRBV6-1 with TRBJ2-2; 9 bases fit TRBD2. Losses at the gene ends were 1 base for V and 4 bases for J; bases not matched to a gene: 4. Germline loops: CDR1 MNHNS, CDR2 SASEGT. The length of the CDR3 is 16 residues. CDR3 nucleotides: TGTGCCAGCAGTGAAGGACTAGCGGAGGTCACCGGGGAGCTGTTTTTT. Translated, it gives CASSEGLAEVTGELFF.

This clone has a handful of counts. The V gene is TRBV7-2, the J gene TRBJ1-5; D gene ambiguous. Trimming removed 4 bases from V and 3 bases from J, with 16 bases in between. The CDR3 totals 16 residues. The germline V gene encodes CDR1 SGHTA and CDR2 FQGNSA. CDR3 in amino acids: CASSSSFTAYNQPQHF. CDR3 DNA: TGTGCCAGCAGCTCCTCGTTCACAGCCTACAATCAGCCCCAGCATTTT. Full variable domain (remainder filled in from reference TRBV7-2 and TRBJ1-5): GAGVSQSPSNKVTEKGKDVELRCDPISGHTALYWYRQSLGQGLEFLIYFQGNSAPDKSGLPSDRFSAERTGGSVSTLTIQRTQQEDSAVYLCASSSSFTAYNQPQHFGDGTRLSIL.

The CDR3 spells CASSVGAGGSDTQYF. The CDR3 nucleotides read TGTGCCAGCAGCGTAGGCGCAGGGGGCTCAGATACGCAGTATTTT. The chain recombines TRBV9 with TRBJ2-3; 8 bases are a match to TRBD1. CDR3 length: 15 amino acids. J lost 4 bases, V lost 0 bases, and 4 bases had no gene match. Germline CDR1 is SGDLS and CDR2 is YYNGEE.

For the CDR3, the DNA is TGTGCCAGCAGTTTATATAGACAGGGGGGTGAGCAGTACTTC. The encoded protein is CASSLYRQGGEQYF. The chain recombines TRBV28 with TRBJ2-7, with 9 bases matching TRBD1. The CDR3 is 14 amino acids. The ends lost 1 base at V and 7 bases at J; junction bases unmatched: 5. Germline CDR1 is MDHEN and CDR2 is SYDVKM.

The CDR3 DNA follows: TGTGCCAGCAGTTTATCGGCAGCTAATCAGCCCCAGCATTTT. As protein: CASSLSAANQPQHF. The chain uses TRBV27 and TRBJ1-5; D gene uncertain. CDR1 is MNHEY and CDR2 is SMNVEV in the germline V gene (reference sequence). The CDR3 extends over 14 amino acids. Between the trimmed V and J ends, which lost 0 bases and 4 bases, there was a span of 7 bases.

This sequence joins TRBV30 and TRBJ2-4, with D possibly TRBD2 on 5 matching bases. V was cut by 0 bases and J by 7 bases, with 10 bases left in between. Germline V gene lookup returns CDR1 GTSNPN and CDR2 SVGIG (reference sequence). The CDR3 runs to 13 residues. In DNA, the CDR3 is TGTGCCTGGAGTGTGGGAGCAAGGAACATTCAGTACTTC. Translation gives CAWSVGARNIQYF. Full variable domain (missing parts from reference TRBV30 and TRBJ2-4): SQTIHQWPATLVQPVGSPLSLECTVEGTSNPNLYWYRQAAGRGLQLLFYSVGIGQISSEVPQNLSASRPQDRQFILSSKKLLLSDSGFYLCAWSVGARNIQYFGAGTRLSVL.

CDR3 loop: CAIRAGASNTGELFF. DNA of the CDR3: TGTGCCATCAGGGCTGGCGCATCGAACACCGGGGAGCTGTTTTTT. The gene calls are TRBV10-3 and TRBJ2-2; D remains unclear. V gave up 6 bases and J gave up 0 bases, with 11 bases separating them. The CDR3 extends over 15 amino acids. The germline V gene has CDR1 ENHRY and CDR2 SYGVKD.

The chain employs TRBV7-9 and TRBJ2-2; no definite D call. The CDR3 runs 13 residues. V lost 6 bases and J lost 6, with 11 bases in between. CDR1 is SEHNR, CDR2 FQNEAQ, per germline (reference sequence). The CDR3 DNA sequence: TGTGCCAGCAGAAAGGAATATTCCGGGGAGCTGTTTTTT. It encodes CASRKEYSGELFF.

Many counts were recorded for this clone. The genes are TRBV11-1 and TRBJ2-7, with D hard to call. V was trimmed by 3 bases and J by 5 bases, leaving 5 bases between them. Germline assignment: CDR1 SGHAT and CDR2 FQDESV (reference sequence). This CDR3 is built from 11 residues. The CDR3 here is CASSFGHEQYF. Here the CDR3 DNA reads TGTGCCAGCAGCTTCGGCCACGAGCAGTACTTC.

This chain joins TRBV7-3 and TRBJ2-3, with 8 bases matching TRBD1. The germline V gene has CDR1 SGHTA and CDR2 FQGTGA. The CDR3 runs 15 residues. V lost 5 bases and J lost 0; bases outside the gene matches: 4. The CDR3 DNA reads TGTGCCAGCAGCCCCAGGGGGCTCAGCACAGATACGCAGTATTTT. Translation gives CASSPRGLSTDTQYF.

The chain combines TRBV27 with TRBJ1-5; D uncertain. V shed 2 bases and J shed 6 bases, with 5 bases lying between them. This CDR3 region has 12 residues. CDR1 and CDR2 from the germline V gene are MNHEY and SMNVEV (reference sequence). CDR3: CASSLGGQPQHF. CDR3 in DNA: TGTGCCAGCAGTTTAGGAGGTCAGCCCCAGCATTTT.

In its sample, this clone was seen a few times. The gene calls are TRBV14 and TRBJ1-1; D gene ambiguous. Trimming took 4 bases from V and 6 from J, leaving 15 bases between them. The CDR3 spans 14 residues. Germline values: CDR1 SGHDN, CDR2 FVKESK. The CDR3 loop reads CASSRRQVEAEAFF. CDR3 nucleotide sequence: TGTGCCAGCAGCCGGCGGCAGGTGGAAGCTGAAGCTTTCTTT.

The rearrangement links TRBV27 to TRBJ2-1, with 7 bases that match TRBD2. The V gene's germline CDR1 is MNHEY and CDR2 SMNVEV (reference sequence). The CDR3 is 17 residues long. After removal of 5 bases from V and 2 bases from J, the junction contained 12 bases not matched to a gene. CDR3 DNA: TGTGCCAGCAGTCCGATGGGGGGGTCGTTGGCCTACAATGAGCAGTTCTTC. This encodes CASSPMGGSLAYNEQFF.

The chain carries TRBV7-9 and TRBJ2-7; 7 nucleotides match TRBD1. Trimming removed 5 bases from V and 5 bases from J; junction bases left unmatched: 9. The CDR3 contains 14 residues. From germline, CDR1 is SEHNR and CDR2 FQNEAQ (reference sequence). The CDR3 sequence: CASSRVGGRDEQYF. The DNA for the CDR3 is TGTGCCAGCAGCCGGGTAGGGGGCCGGGACGAGCAGTACTTC.

The chain carries TRBV27 and TRBJ2-1; D not resolved. This CDR3 has 14 amino acids. The V end lost 5 bases, the J end lost 7 bases, and 15 bases lay between the germline ends. The germline V gene has CDR1 MNHEY and CDR2 SMNVEV (reference sequence). The CDR3 here is CASSALAARNEQFF. DNA of the CDR3: TGTGCCAGCAGTGCCCTCGCAGCGCGTAATGAGCAGTTCTTC.